One sample yielded the 2 T cell receptor beta chains listed below, sequenced in a study of T cells in Graves' hyperthyroidism and ophthalmopathy. Researchers took RNA transcripts and amplified the TCR beta CDR3 regions from them. The HTBI set primed first-round TCR CDR3 RT-PCR. Each CDR3 protein gets one entry after TCRdb re-called the multiplex PCR reads with MiXCR. Here the sample spans about 480,000 distinct CDR3 sequences, 14% being singletons. Sequenced input: blood. These receptors came from a woman aged 18 to 35 with Graves' hyperthyroidism.

This clonotype was recorded at least ten times. This rearrangement joins TRBV29-1 to TRBJ1-2; D is uncertain. The V end lost 4 bases, the J end lost 0 bases, and 9 bases lay between the germline ends. Germline V gene data show CDR1 as SQVTM and CDR2 as ANQGSEA. The CDR3 sequence is 13 residues long. Here the CDR3 DNA reads TGCAGCGTTGTTTCGGGGACTAACTATGGCTACACCTTC. This sequence encodes CSVVSGTNYGYTF.

This clonotype was picked up a small number of times. This chain links TRBV6-1 with TRBJ2-5; 7 bases match TRBD1. Looked up from germline, CDR1 is MNHNS and CDR2 is SASEGT. This CDR3 region has 13 residues. V gave up 10 bases and J gave up 5 bases; unmatched junction bases: 10. The CDR3 DNA sequence: TGTGCCACCTCAGGGGGTTTCAAGGAGACCCAGTACTTC. It codes for CATSGGFKETQYF.